This T cell receptor (beta chain) was profiled in a study of memory CD4+ T cells and cytomegalovirus serostatus. Single viable CD3+CD4+CD8-CD45RO+ cells were sorted as the memory CD4+ T cells. Sequenced by immunoSEQ multiplex PCR; TCRdb stores in-frame clones only, minus some. The data show around 84,000 clones, 80% seen once. The CDR3 is 17 amino acids. Trimming took off 0 bases at V and 1 base at J, with 13 bases between the two ends. The germline gives CDR1 WNHNN, CDR2 SYGVQD (reference sequence). Sequencing input: memory CD4+ T cells from blood. V usage is TRBV10-1 and J usage is TRBJ1-5; perhaps TRBD1 as D (5 bases). This receptor was taken from an adult in good health and CMV-seronegative. CDR3 sequence (DNA): TGCGCCAGCAGTGAGTCGACTGCCGGGGGGAGCAATCAGCCCCAGCATTTT. Its protein product is CASSESTAGGSNQPQHF.